Sequencing of this T cell receptor beta chain was carried out in a study of quantifying T cell responses using KT2 cells. For the study at large: RNA was reverse transcribed with TCR alpha and beta constant-region primers. Estimated efficiency of the T4 ligation step was above 8.5% under optimum conditions. The second PCR was a qPCR stopped at a predetermined fluorescence threshold.

The CDR3 is 16 amino acids. Germline trimming cut 2 bases from V and 1 base from J; bases unmatched to any gene: 7. Per germline, CDR1 SGHTA and CDR2 FQGNSA. Unfractionated PBMC were spiked with known numbers of KT2 clone cells. The cDNA 3' end received a ligated oligonucleotide with a UMI. An equimolar mix of RC1.1 and RC1.2 primed the beta chain across TRBC1 and TRBC2. TCRdb called the UMI-ligation and nested PCR reads again in MiXCR, with one record for every CDR3 protein. The data show around 56,000 distinct CDR3 sequences, 9% to 15% seen once. This receptor was identified in a human donor. The rearrangement joins TRBV7-2 to TRBJ2-5; 7 bases agree with TRBD2. The sequenced material came from PBMCs spiked with cells of the T cell clone KT2. CDR3: CASSLSMGGGQETQYF. The DNA of the CDR3 is TGTGCCAGCAGCTTAAGTATGGGCGGGGGCCAAGAGACCCAGTACTTC.